This TCR beta chain comes out of a study of siplizumab effects on memory and regulatory T cells. Study results and caveats: Memory cells seemed less diverse than naive T cells, which also seemed major contributors to the alloresponse. Proliferating clones, CD4+ or CD8+, lacked an assignable naive or memory phenotype in roughly 75-96% of cases. Suppressive activity of Tregs proliferating in siplizumab cultures remained unconfirmed.

Concerning this clone: Antigen: not known.

In three donor pairs, unstimulated naive, memory, effector memory and TEMRA subsets were sequenced. The CDR3 consists of 15 residues. The germline V gene encodes CDR1 SGDLS and CDR2 YYNGEE. V lost 4 bases to trimming and J lost 1 base, with 12 bases between them. Profiled with immunoSEQ multiplex PCR; TCRdb holds only in-frame clones, not every one. The sample lists tens of thousands of clones, roughly nine tenths occurring once. This TCR derives from a human donor in good health. The chain has TRBV9 and TRBJ2-1; perhaps TRBD2 as D (6 bases). The sequenced sample consisted of naive CD8+ T cells sorted from blood. Written as DNA, the CDR3 is TGTGCCAGCAGCCTAGAGGAGGGTTCCTACAATGAGCAGTTCTTC. This sequence encodes CASSLEEGSYNEQFF.